Only a few counts were recorded for the clone carrying this T cell receptor beta chain. This CDR3 contains 16 residues. In germline, CDR1 is LGHNA, CDR2 YNFKEQ. V lost 4 bases and J lost 1, with 15 bases in between. The sample originates from a study of T cells in Graves' hyperthyroidism and ophthalmopathy. Researchers took RNA transcripts and amplified the TCR beta CDR3 regions from them. The HTBI primer set served for first-round RT-PCR of the TCR CDR3. TCRdb re-derived calls from the multiplex PCR reads in MiXCR, one entry per CDR3 protein. The table has hundreds of thousands of distinct CDR3 sequences, over 15% seen once. Stability of Graves' hyperthyroidism was defined as absent ophthalmopathy progression within 18 months.

The chain has TRBV4-2 and TRBJ2-3, with D perhaps TRBD2 (5 bases). This TCR was sampled from a woman under 30 with Graves' hyperthyroidism. Sequenced input: blood. The CDR3 nucleotides are TGTGCCAGCAGCCCTGGTTCTGGTAGCGGCACAGATACGCAGTATTTT. Residues: CASSPGSGSGTDTQYF.